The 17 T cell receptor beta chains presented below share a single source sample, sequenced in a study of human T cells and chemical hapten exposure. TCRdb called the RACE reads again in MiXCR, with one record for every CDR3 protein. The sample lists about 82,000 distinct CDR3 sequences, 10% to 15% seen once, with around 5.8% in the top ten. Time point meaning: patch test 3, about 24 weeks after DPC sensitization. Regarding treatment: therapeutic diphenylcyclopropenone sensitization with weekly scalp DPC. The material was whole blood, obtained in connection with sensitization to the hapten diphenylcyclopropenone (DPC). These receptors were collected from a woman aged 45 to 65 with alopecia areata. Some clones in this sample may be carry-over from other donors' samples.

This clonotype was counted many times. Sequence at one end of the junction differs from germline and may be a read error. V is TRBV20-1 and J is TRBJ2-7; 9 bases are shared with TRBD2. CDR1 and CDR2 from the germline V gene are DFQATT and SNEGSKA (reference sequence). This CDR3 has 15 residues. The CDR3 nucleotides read TGCAGTGATAGAGGAACGACTAGCGGTACCTACGAGCAGTACTTC. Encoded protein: CSDRGTTSGTYEQYF.

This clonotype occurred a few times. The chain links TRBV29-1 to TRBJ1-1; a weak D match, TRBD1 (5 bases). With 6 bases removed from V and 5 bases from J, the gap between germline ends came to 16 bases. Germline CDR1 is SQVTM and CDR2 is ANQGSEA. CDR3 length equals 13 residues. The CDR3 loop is CSVRAGLETEAFF. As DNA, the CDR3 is TGCAGCGTCCGCGCAGGGCTGGAGACTGAAGCTTTCTTT.

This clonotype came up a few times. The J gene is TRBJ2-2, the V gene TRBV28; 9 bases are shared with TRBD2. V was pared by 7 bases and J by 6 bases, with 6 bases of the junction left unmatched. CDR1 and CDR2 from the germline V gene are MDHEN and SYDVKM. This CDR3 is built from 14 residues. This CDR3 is CASTPSGIAGELFF. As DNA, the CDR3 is TGTGCCAGCACACCTAGCGGGATCGCCGGGGAGCTGTTTTTT.

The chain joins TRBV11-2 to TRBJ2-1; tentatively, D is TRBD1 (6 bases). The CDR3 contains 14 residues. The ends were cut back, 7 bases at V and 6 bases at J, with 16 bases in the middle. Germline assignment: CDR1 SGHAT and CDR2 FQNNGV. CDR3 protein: CASKRDTKINEQFF. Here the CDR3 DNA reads TGTGCCAGCAAGAGGGACACCAAAATCAATGAGCAGTTCTTC.

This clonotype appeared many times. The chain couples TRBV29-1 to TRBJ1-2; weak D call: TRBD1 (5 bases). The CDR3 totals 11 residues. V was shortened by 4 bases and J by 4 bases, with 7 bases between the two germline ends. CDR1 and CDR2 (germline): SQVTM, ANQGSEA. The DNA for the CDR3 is TGCAGCGTTGGGGACCGCTATGGCTACACCTTC. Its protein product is CSVGDRYGYTF.

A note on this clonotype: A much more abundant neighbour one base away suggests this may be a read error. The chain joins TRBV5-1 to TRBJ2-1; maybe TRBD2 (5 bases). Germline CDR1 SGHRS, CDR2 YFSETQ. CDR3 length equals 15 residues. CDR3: CARSSDGISWDEQFF. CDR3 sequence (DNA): TGCGCCAGAAGCTCCGACGGGATTAGCTGGGATGAGCAGTTCTTC.

The DNA for the CDR3 is TGCACCGGGACAGGGACCGCCAATGAGCAGTTCTTC. It yields the protein CTGTGTANEQFF. This chain uses TRBV29-1 with TRBJ2-1; TRBD1 matches 9 bases. Germline V lookup: CDR1 SQVTM, CDR2 ANQGSEA. The CDR3 consists of 12 residues.

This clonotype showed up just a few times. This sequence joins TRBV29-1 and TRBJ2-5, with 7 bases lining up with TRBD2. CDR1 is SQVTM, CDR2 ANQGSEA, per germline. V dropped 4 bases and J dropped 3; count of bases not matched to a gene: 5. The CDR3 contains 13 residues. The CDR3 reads CSVVRRGEETQYF. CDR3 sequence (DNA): TGCAGCGTTGTTAGACGGGGGGAAGAGACCCAGTACTTC.

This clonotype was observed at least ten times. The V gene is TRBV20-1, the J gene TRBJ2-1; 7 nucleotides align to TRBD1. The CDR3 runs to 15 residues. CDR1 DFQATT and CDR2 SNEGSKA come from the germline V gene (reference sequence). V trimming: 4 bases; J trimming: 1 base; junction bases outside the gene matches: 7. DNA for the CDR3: TGCAGTGCTATCCCTAGGACAGGATCCTACAATGAGCAGTTCTTC. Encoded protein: CSAIPRTGSYNEQFF.

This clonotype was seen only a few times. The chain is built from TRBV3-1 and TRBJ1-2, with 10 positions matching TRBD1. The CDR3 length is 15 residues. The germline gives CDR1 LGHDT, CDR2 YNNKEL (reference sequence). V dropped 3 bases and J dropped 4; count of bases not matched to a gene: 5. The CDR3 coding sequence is TGTGCCAGCAGCCACGGGACAGGGGCCTCCTATGGCTACACCTTC. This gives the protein CASSHGTGASYGYTF.

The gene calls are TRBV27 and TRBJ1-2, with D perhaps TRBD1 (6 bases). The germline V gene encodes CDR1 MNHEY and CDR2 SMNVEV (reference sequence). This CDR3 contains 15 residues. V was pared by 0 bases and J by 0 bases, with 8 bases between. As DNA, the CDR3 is TGTGCCAGCAGTTTATCTAGGGACACTAACTATGGCTACACCTTC. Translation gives CASSLSRDTNYGYTF.

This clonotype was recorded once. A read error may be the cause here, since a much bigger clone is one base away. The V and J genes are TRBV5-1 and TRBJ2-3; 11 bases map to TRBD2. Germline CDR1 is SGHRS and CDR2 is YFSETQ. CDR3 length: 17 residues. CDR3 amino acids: CASSPRTGLAATDAQYF. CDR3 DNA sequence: TGCGCCAGCAGCCCACGTACGGGACTAGCGGCTACAGATGCGCAGTATTTT.

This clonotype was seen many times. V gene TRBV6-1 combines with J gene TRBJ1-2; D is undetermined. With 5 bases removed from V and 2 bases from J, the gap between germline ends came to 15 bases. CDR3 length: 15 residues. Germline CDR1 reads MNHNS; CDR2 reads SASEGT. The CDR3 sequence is CASSPMLGSNYGYTF. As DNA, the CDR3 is TGTGCCAGCAGTCCCATGTTAGGATCCAACTATGGCTACACCTTC.

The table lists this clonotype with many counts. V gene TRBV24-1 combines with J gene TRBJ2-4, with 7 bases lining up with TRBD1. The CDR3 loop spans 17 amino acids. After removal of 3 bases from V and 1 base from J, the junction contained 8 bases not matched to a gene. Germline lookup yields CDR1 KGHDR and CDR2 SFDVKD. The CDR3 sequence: CATSDLLGQEAKNIQYF. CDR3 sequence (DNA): TGTGCCACCAGTGATCTGCTCGGACAGGAGGCCAAAAACATTCAGTACTTC.

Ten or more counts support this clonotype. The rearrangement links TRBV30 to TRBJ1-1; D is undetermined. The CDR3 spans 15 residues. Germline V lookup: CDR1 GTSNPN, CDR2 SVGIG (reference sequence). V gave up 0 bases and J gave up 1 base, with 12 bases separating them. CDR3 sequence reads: CAWSVPRHPNTEAFF. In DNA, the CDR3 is TGTGCCTGGAGTGTACCGAGGCACCCGAACACTGAAGCTTTCTTT.

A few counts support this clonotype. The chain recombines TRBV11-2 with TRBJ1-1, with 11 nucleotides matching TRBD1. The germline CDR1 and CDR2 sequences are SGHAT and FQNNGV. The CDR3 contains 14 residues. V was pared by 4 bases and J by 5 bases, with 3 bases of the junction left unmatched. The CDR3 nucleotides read TGTGCCAGCAGCTGGGGGACAGGGGGTACTGAAGCTTTCTTT. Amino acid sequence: CASSWGTGGTEAFF.

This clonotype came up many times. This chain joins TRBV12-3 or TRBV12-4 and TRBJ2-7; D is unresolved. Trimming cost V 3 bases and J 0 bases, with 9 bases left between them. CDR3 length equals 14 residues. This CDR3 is CASSLAQSSYEQYF. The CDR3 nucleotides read TGTGCCAGCAGTTTGGCCCAGAGCTCCTACGAGCAGTACTTC.